This T cell receptor (beta chain) derives from a study of blood T cells in healthy people across ages. Comments on this clonotype: Its antigen is not known.

Study-wide results and caveats: It was the long-lived donors that had more naive CD4+ cells and higher diversity than aged donors.

The CDR3 consists of 15 residues. V shed 0 bases and J shed 8 bases, with 17 bases lying between them. Germline CDR1 is SGHRS and CDR2 is YFSETQ. A second roughly 7 to 11 cycle PCR used barcoded and J-beta primers. A single record per CDR3 protein comes from TCRdb applying MiXCR to the 5' RACE reads. Among some 1.5 million distinct CDR3 sequences listed, roughly 30% were seen once. The TCR originated in a woman between 25 and 40 years old in good health. This chain links TRBV5-1 with TRBJ1-2; TRBD1 is a possible D gene (5 bases). The sequenced sample was blood. The chain's CDR3 is CASSLARSGGIGYTF. The CDR3 bases are TGCGCCAGCAGCTTGGCCAGGTCGGGGGGAATAGGCTACACCTTC.